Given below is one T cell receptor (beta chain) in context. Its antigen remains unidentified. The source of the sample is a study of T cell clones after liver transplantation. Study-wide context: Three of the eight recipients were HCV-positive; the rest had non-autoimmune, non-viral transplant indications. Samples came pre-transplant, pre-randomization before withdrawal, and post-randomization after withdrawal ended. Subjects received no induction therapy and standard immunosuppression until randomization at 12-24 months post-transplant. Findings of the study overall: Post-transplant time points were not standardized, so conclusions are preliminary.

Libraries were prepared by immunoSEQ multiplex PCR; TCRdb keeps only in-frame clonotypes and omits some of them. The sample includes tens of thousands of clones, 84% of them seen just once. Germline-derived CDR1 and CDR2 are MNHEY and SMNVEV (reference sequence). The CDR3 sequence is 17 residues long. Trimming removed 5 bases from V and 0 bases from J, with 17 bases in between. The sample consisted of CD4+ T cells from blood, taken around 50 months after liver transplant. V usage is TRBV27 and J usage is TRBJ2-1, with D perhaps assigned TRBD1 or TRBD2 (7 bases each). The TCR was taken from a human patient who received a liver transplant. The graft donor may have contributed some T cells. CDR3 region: CASSKLTGRASYNEQFF. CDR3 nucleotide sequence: TGTGCCAGCAGTAAACTGACAGGGAGGGCCTCCTACAATGAGCAGTTCTTC.